The 24 T cell receptor beta chains presented below share a single source sample, sequenced in a study of T cell responses to AZD1222 COVID-19 vaccine. TCRdb keeps only in-frame clones here, not all; method: immunoSEQ multiplex PCR. This sample has some 140,000 clones, with around 90% found just once. The source material was peripheral blood, sampled on day 0 of AZD1222 vaccination. Source of these receptors: an adult in good health.

The chain uses TRBV11-2 and TRBJ2-1; 12 bases agree with TRBD2. The length of the CDR3 is 16 residues. V trimming: 5 bases; J trimming: 7 bases; junction bases outside the gene matches: 9. Germline lookup yields CDR1 SGHAT and CDR2 FQNNGV. CDR3 protein: CASSASGRAWENEQFF. CDR3 nucleotides: TGTGCCAGCAGCGCTAGCGGGAGGGCGTGGGAGAATGAGCAGTTCTTC.

The V and J genes are TRBV28 and TRBJ1-5; 9 bases are a match to TRBD1. Trimming cost V 7 bases and J 6 bases; bases outside gene matches: 16. The CDR3 contains 17 residues. CDR1 is MDHEN and CDR2 is SYDVKM in the germline V gene. The CDR3 loop reads CASTLGSVRQGVQPQHF. The CDR3 coding sequence is TGTGCCAGCACCTTAGGCTCCGTGAGACAGGGGGTTCAGCCCCAGCATTTT.

V gene TRBV6-6 combines with J gene TRBJ1-6; no clear D. CDR1 is MNHNY and CDR2 is SVGAGI in the germline V gene (reference sequence). The V and J ends lost 1 base and 9 bases respectively, with 16 bases between them. The CDR3 spans 16 residues. The chain's CDR3 is CASSYFSPIEGSPLHF. The CDR3 DNA is TGTGCCAGCAGTTACTTCAGCCCCATAGAAGGTTCACCCCTCCACTTT.

The rearrangement links TRBV28 to TRBJ2-7, with D maybe TRBD1 (5 bases). Germline V lookup: CDR1 MDHEN, CDR2 SYDVKM. V gave up 4 bases and J gave up 7 bases, with 20 bases separating them. The CDR3 consists of 15 residues. DNA of the CDR3: TGTGCCAGCAGTTCCGGTCAGCAGGGAATGAGAGAGCAGTACTTC. Protein: CASSSGQQGMREQYF. Full variable domain (remainder filled in from reference TRBV28 and TRBJ2-7): DVKVTQSSRYLVKRTGEKVFLECVQDMDHENMFWYRQDPGLGLRLIYFSYDVKMKEKGDIPEGYSVSREKKERFSLILESASTNQTSMYLCASSSGQQGMREQYFGPGTRLTVT.

The V and J genes are TRBV18 and TRBJ1-4; D is perhaps TRBD1 (5 bases). From germline, CDR1 is KGHSH and CDR2 LQKENI. The V and J ends lost 5 bases and 11 bases respectively, with 9 bases between them. CDR3 size: 11 residues. CDR3 coding DNA: TGTGCCAGCTCAACCGGGGCCAAACTGTTTTTT. Its protein is CASSTGAKLFF. Variable domain in full (rest from reference TRBV18 and TRBJ1-4): NAGVMQNPRHLVRRRGQEARLRCSPMKGHSHVYWYRQLPEEGLKFMVYLQKENIIDESGMPKERFSAEFPKEGPSILRIQQVVRGDSAAYFCASSTGAKLFFGSGTQLSVL.

V is TRBV30 and J is TRBJ1-5; D gene uncertain. The germline V gene encodes CDR1 GTSNPN and CDR2 SVGIG (reference sequence). The CDR3 totals 13 residues. Trimming removed 2 bases from V and 2 bases from J, with 7 bases in between. The CDR3 here is CAWSRVGNQPQHF. Here the CDR3 DNA reads TGTGCCTGGAGTAGGGTTGGCAATCAGCCCCAGCATTTT.

V usage is TRBV7-3 and J usage is TRBJ2-1, with 12 bases aligning to TRBD2. V shed 4 bases and J 0 bases; nucleotides not matched to a gene: 13. Germline CDR1 is SGHTA and CDR2 is FQGTGA. The CDR3 spans 20 residues. As DNA, the CDR3 is TGTGCCAGCAGCTCCCAGTCACTAGCGGGGGGCCCGAGCTCCTACAATGAGCAGTTCTTC. It translates to CASSSQSLAGGPSSYNEQFF.

A single count supports this clone. The V gene is TRBV28, the J gene TRBJ1-6, with TRBD1 matching 9 bases. CDR3 length equals 13 residues. Germline assignment: CDR1 MDHEN and CDR2 SYDVKM. V trimming: 11 bases; J trimming: 8 bases; junction bases outside the gene matches: 7. The CDR3 loop reads CAGGDRDHSPLHF. CDR3 coding DNA: TGTGCCGGGGGGGACAGGGATCATTCACCCCTCCACTTT.

The V call is TRBV2, the J call TRBJ1-1; the D gene is possibly TRBD1 (5 bases). This CDR3 contains 13 residues. The V and J ends lost 11 bases and 4 bases respectively, with 17 bases between them. Per germline, CDR1 SNHLY and CDR2 FYNNEI. The CDR3 here is CARRWGGGTEAFF. The CDR3 nucleotides are TGTGCCCGCCGCTGGGGGGGTGGCACTGAAGCTTTCTTT.

J is TRBJ2-7 and V is TRBV4-3; D may be TRBD2 (5 bases). Trimming cost V 2 bases and J 4 bases, with 15 bases left between them. CDR1 is LGHNA, CDR2 YSLEER, per germline. This CDR3 spans 15 amino acids. The CDR3 DNA sequence: TGCGCCAGCAGCCAATTGGCGGCGGGCGGTTACGAGCAGTACTTC. Protein product: CASSQLAAGGYEQYF.

The chain recombines TRBV4-3 with TRBJ2-1; D may be TRBD1 (6 bases). CDR3 length: 17 amino acids. Trimming took 1 base from V and 0 from J, leaving 13 bases between them. CDR1 and CDR2 from the germline V gene are LGHNA and YSLEER. CDR3 bases: TGCGCCAGCAGCCAAGTTTGGGCAGGGGACTCCTACAATGAGCAGTTCTTC. Its protein is CASSQVWAGDSYNEQFF.

The chain couples TRBV7-2 to TRBJ2-1; 13 nucleotides match TRBD2. The V and J ends lost 6 bases and 0 bases, in that order; junction bases with no gene match: 11. Germline V CDR1 and CDR2: SGHTA, FQGNSA. The CDR3 runs 19 residues. The CDR3 coding sequence is TGTGCCAGCAGTTTCACTAGCGGGAGGGGCCAGAGCTCCTACAATGAGCAGTTCTTC. Protein product: CASSFTSGRGQSSYNEQFF.

This clone was counted a single time. The V call is TRBV12-3 or TRBV12-4, the J call TRBJ1-5, with D uncertain. Trimming shortened V by 5 bases and J by 9 bases, and 14 bases separated the two germline ends. The CDR3 spans 13 residues. The CDR3 DNA is TGTGCCAGCAGTGGCGGGCCCCTAGGGCCCCAGCATTTT. It yields the protein CASSGGPLGPQHF.

Only a few counts were recorded for this clone. J is TRBJ2-7 and V is TRBV5-6; D possibly matches TRBD1 or TRBD2 (5 bases each). In germline, CDR1 is SGHDT, CDR2 YYEEEE. The CDR3 runs to 16 residues. V shed 0 bases and J shed 0 bases, with 13 bases lying between them. For the CDR3, the DNA is TGTGCCAGCAGCTTGGGGAGGCAGGGACGCTCCTACGAGCAGTACTTC. It encodes CASSLGRQGRSYEQYF.

The CDR3 coding sequence is TGTGCCAGCAGTCCCGGGGCCAACCAAGAGACCCAGTACTTC. This translates into CASSPGANQETQYF. The V gene is TRBV28, the J gene TRBJ2-5; the D call may be TRBD1 or TRBD2 (5 bases each). The CDR3 consists of 14 residues. Deletions cut 5 bases from V and 0 bases from J, with 10 bases between. CDR1 MDHEN and CDR2 SYDVKM come from the germline V gene.

The chain is built from TRBV7-8 and TRBJ2-1; D is undetermined. Germline assignment: CDR1 SGHVS and CDR2 FQNEAQ. CDR3 length: 14 residues. Between the trimmed V and J ends, which lost 2 bases and 4 bases, there was a span of 9 bases. The CDR3 sequence: CASSLSGGYNEQFF. The CDR3 region has the DNA TGTGCCAGCAGCTTATCCGGCGGTTACAATGAGCAGTTCTTC. Full variable domain (missing parts from reference TRBV7-8 and TRBJ2-1): GAGVSQSPRYKVAKRGQDVALRCDPISGHVSLFWYQQALGQGPEFLTYFQNEAQLDKSGLPSDRFFAERPEGSVSTLKIQRTQQEDSAVYLCASSLSGGYNEQFFGPGTRLTVL.

This chain connects TRBV19 to TRBJ1-2; 10 bases line up with TRBD1. Germline lookup yields CDR1 LNHDA and CDR2 SQIVND (reference sequence). V lost 5 bases, J lost 8 bases, and 11 bases stayed unmatched. This CDR3 has 15 amino acids. CDR3 residues: CASSFLTGGVGGYTF. Written as DNA, the CDR3 is TGTGCCAGTAGTTTTCTGACAGGGGGCGTGGGAGGCTACACCTTC.

This chain connects TRBV24-1 to TRBJ1-2, with TRBD1 matching 8 bases. Germline-derived CDR1 and CDR2 are KGHDR and SFDVKD. The CDR3 spans 15 residues. V was pared by 4 bases and J by 4 bases, with 7 bases of the junction left unmatched. The CDR3 sequence: CATSERGQGPYGYTF. The CDR3 DNA follows: TGTGCCACCAGTGAGCGTGGACAGGGACCCTATGGCTACACCTTC.

The chain is built from TRBV12-3 or TRBV12-4 and TRBJ1-2; tentative D call: TRBD1 (5 bases). V was shortened by 5 bases and J by 8 bases, with 9 bases between the two germline ends. CDR3 length: 11 amino acids. This chain's CDR3 is CASSPGGGYTF. CDR3 sequence (DNA): TGTGCCAGCAGTCCTGGGGGAGGCTACACCTTC.

The chain uses TRBV30 and TRBJ1-6; tentatively, D is TRBD1 (5 bases). Trimming left V 2 bases short and J 5 bases short, with 13 bases between. The CDR3 is made up of 15 amino acids. The germline V gene encodes CDR1 GTSNPN and CDR2 SVGIG (reference sequence). CDR3 in amino acids: CAWSSGDDDNSPLHF. CDR3 DNA: TGTGCCTGGAGTTCGGGGGATGATGATAATTCACCCCTCCACTTT.

The V gene is TRBV15, the J gene TRBJ2-7; D is perhaps TRBD2 (6 bases). This CDR3 has 16 residues. V lost 1 base and J lost 0, with 13 bases in between. The germline gives CDR1 LNHNV, CDR2 YYDKDF (reference sequence). CDR3 loop: CATSRGGGGASYEQYF. The CDR3 region has the DNA TGTGCCACCAGCAGAGGTGGCGGAGGGGCCTCCTACGAGCAGTACTTC. Combining the CDR3 with reference TRBV15 and TRBJ2-7 gives the whole variable domain DAMVIQNPRYQVTQFGKPVTLSCSQTLNHNVMYWYQQKSSQAPKLLFHYYDKDFNNEADTPDNFQSRRPNTSFCFLDIRSPGLGDTAMYLCATSRGGGGASYEQYFGPGTRLTVT.

The chain recombines TRBV7-3 with TRBJ2-7, with D hard to call. V lost 2 bases and J lost 0, with 17 bases in between. The CDR3 sequence is 17 residues long. Germline loops: CDR1 SGHTA, CDR2 FQGTGA. The CDR3 nucleotides are TGTGCCAGCAGCTTAGGTCCCCCCGGGTCCTTCTCCTACGAGCAGTACTTC. Residues: CASSLGPPGSFSYEQYF.

The chain has TRBV6-2 or TRBV6-3 and TRBJ1-1; D call uncertain. Germline CDR1 is MNHEY and CDR2 is SVGEGT. Between the trimmed V and J ends, which lost 3 bases and 1 base, there was a span of 9 bases. The CDR3 is made up of 14 amino acids. In nucleotides, the CDR3 is TGTGCCAGCAGTTATTACGGCAGGAACACTGAAGCTTTCTTT. Encoded protein: CASSYYGRNTEAFF.

The chain joins TRBV27 to TRBJ1-1; the D is unclear. Trimming removed 0 bases at V and 1 base at J, with 6 bases between. The CDR3 loop spans 14 amino acids. CDR1 and CDR2 from the germline V gene are MNHEY and SMNVEV (reference sequence). CDR3 protein: CASSLSVGNTEAFF. DNA of the CDR3: TGTGCCAGCAGTTTATCCGTAGGGAACACTGAAGCTTTCTTT.